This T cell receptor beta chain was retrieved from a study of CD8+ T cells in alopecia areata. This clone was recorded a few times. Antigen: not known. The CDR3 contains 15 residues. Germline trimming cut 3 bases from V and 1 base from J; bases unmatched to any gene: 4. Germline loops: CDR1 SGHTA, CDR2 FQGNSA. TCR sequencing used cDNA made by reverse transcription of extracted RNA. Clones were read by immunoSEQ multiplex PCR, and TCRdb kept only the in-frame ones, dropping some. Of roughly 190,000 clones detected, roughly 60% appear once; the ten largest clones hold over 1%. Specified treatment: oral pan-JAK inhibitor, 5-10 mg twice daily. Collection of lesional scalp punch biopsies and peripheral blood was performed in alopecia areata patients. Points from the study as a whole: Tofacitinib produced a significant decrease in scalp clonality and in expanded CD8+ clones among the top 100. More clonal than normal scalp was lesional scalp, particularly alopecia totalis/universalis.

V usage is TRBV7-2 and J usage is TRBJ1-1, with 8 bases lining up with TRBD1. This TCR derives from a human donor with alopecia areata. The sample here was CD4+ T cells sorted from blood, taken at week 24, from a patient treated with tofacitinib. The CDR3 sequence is CASSFQGQGNTEAFF. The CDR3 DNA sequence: TGTGCCAGCAGCTTCCAAGGACAGGGGAACACTGAAGCTTTCTTT. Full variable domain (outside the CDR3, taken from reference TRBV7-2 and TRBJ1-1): GAGVSQSPSNKVTEKGKDVELRCDPISGHTALYWYRQSLGQGLEFLIYFQGNSAPDKSGLPSDRFSAERTGGSVSTLTIQRTQQEDSAVYLCASSFQGQGNTEAFFGQGTRLTVV.